The source of this T cell receptor beta chain is a study of blood T cell repertoires in COVID-19. Germline V lookup: CDR1 SGHRS, CDR2 YFSETQ. Unmatched junction bases numbered 6, after V lost 1 base and J lost 2 bases. This CDR3 comprises 17 residues. Assay used: immunoSEQ multiplex PCR; TCRdb lists only in-frame clones, some missing. The sample contains about 270,000 clones, 85% to 90% of which appear only once. The TCR originated in a woman aged 18-29 years who had recovered from COVID-19. This chain links TRBV5-1 with TRBJ2-4; TRBD1 matches at 10 bases. Sample: PBMCs or T cells enriched from blood (not recorded which). CDR3 loop: CASSLRWTGGSKNIQYF. For the CDR3, the DNA is TGCGCCAGCAGCTTGAGATGGACAGGGGGATCCAAAAACATTCAGTACTTC. Supplemented by reference TRBV5-1 and TRBJ2-4, the full variable domain reads KAGVTQTPRYLIKTRGQQVTLSCSPISGHRSVSWYQQTPGQGLQFLFEYFSETQRNKGNFPGRFSGRQFSNSRSEMNVSTLELGDSALYLCASSLRWTGGSKNIQYFGAGTRLSVL.